This T cell receptor (beta chain) was captured by sequencing in a study of shared clonotypes between healthy human individuals. General observations from the study: Estimated richness values were generally larger in naive subsets than in memory subsets.

The assay was carried out at the deep level. Source study methods: In the immunoSEQ data, sequences were junction-only and lacked quality scores, so filtering differed. Assay used: immunoSEQ multiplex PCR; TCRdb lists only in-frame clones, some missing. From that table come the V and J calls and clone size; the DNA was used to work out D and trimming. The table lists 650,000 to 800,000 clones, 92% of them singletons. Terminally differentiated effector memory CD45RA+ cells were left out of the naive CD8 fraction, which was CD45RO-negative and positively selected for CCR7. All donors qualified as healthy HIV-negative adults and had experienced no recent acute infections or vaccinations. Concerning this clone: Its target is not known.

V lost 7 bases and J lost 5, with 15 bases in between. The CDR3 is 14 residues long. CDR1 is MNHEY, CDR2 SMNVEV, per germline (reference sequence). This chain links TRBV27 with TRBJ2-1; D gene unclear. The receptor's source is a young man in good health. Sequencing input: naive CD8+ T cells sorted from blood. DNA for the CDR3: TGTGCCAGCACCCAAGATTGGCAGAACAATGAGCAGTTCTTC. Amino acid sequence: CASTQDWQNNEQFF.